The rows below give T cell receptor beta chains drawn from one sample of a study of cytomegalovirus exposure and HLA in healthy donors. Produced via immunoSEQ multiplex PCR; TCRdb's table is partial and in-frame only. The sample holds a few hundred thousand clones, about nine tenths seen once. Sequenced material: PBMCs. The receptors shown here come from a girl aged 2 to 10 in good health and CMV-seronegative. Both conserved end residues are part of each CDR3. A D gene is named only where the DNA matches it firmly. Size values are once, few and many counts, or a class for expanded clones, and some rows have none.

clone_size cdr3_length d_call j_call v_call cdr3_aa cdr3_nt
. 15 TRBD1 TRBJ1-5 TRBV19 CASSFTGESNQPQHF TGTGCCAGTAGTTTCACAGGGGAAAGCAATCAGCCCCAGCATTTT
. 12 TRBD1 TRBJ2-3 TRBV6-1 CASSEQGDTQYF TGTGCCAGCAGCGAACAGGGGGATACGCAGTATTTT
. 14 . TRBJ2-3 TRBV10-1 CASSGSVKTDTQYF TGCGCCAGCAGTGGTAGCGTTAAAACAGATACGCAGTATTTT
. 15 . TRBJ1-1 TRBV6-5 CASTQVLGRNTEAFF TGTGCCAGCACCCAAGTGTTGGGGAGGAACACTGAAGCTTTCTTT
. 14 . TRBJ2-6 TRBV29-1 CSVEGTPGANVLTF TGCAGCGTTGAGGGGACTCCTGGGGCCAACGTCCTGACTTTC
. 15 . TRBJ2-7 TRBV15 CATSRAGQTLYEQYF TGTGCCACCAGCAGGGCGGGACAGACTCTATACGAGCAGTACTTC
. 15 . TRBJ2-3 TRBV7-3 CASSLTGGSTDTQYF TGTGCCAGCAGCTTAACGGGGGGTAGCACAGATACGCAGTATTTT
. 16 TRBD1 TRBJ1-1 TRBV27 CASSHNLRQGNTEAFF TGTGCCAGCAGTCATAACCTCAGACAGGGGAACACTGAAGCTTTCTTT
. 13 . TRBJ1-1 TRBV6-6 CASKPKANTEAFF TGTGCCAGCAAGCCGAAAGCAAACACTGAAGCTTTCTTT
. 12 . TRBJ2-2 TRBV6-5 CASSYVGGELFF TGTGCCAGCAGTTACGTCGGCGGGGAGCTGTTTTTT
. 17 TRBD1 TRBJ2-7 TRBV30 CAWEEILGGTGSYEQYF TGTGCCTGGGAGGAGATCCTAGGTGGGACAGGGTCCTACGAGCAGTACTTC
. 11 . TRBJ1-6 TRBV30 CAWSVGGPLHF TGTGCCTGGAGTGTAGGAGGGCCCCTCCACTTT
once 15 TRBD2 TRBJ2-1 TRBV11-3 CASSWTSGNYYEQFF TGTGCCAGCAGCTGGACTAGCGGGAATTACTATGAGCAGTTCTTC
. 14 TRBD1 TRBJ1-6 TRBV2 CATSGTGNNSPLHF TGTGCCACCTCCGGGACAGGGAATAATTCACCCCTCCACTTT
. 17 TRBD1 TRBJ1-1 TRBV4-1 CASSQARTGGTNTEAFF TGCGCCAGCAGCCAAGCCCGGACAGGGGGGACGAACACTGAAGCTTTCTTT
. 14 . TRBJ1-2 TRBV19 CASSIGTAGYGYTF TGTGCCAGTAGTATTGGCACCGCGGGCTATGGCTACACCTTC
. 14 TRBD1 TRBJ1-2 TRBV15 CATSRGDRNYGYTF TGTGCCACCAGCAGAGGGGACAGGAACTATGGCTACACCTTC
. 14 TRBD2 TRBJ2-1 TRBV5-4 CASTPSGFYNEQFF TGTGCCAGCACCCCTAGCGGGTTCTACAATGAGCAGTTCTTC
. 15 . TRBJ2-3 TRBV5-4 CASSREAGPTDTQYF TGTGCCAGCAGCCGGGAAGCGGGTCCCACAGATACGCAGTATTTT
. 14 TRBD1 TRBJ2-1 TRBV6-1 CASIQDRAYNEQFF TGTGCCAGCATCCAGGACAGGGCCTACAATGAGCAGTTCTTC